These T cell receptor beta chains were read from a single sample in a study of cytomegalovirus exposure and HLA in healthy donors. TCRdb's copy holds only in-frame clones and misses some; the assay was immunoSEQ multiplex PCR. Its clone listing holds just over 200,000 clones. The sequenced material came from PBMCs. The receptors were sampled from a girl between 2 and 10 years old in good health and CMV-seropositive. CDR3s include the opening cysteine and the closing phenylalanine or tryptophan. The D gene is left open where the match is weak.

v_call	d_call	j_call	cdr3_length	cdr3_aa	cdr3_nt
TRBV27	.	TRBJ1-1	13	CASSLAGNTEAFF	TGTGCCAGCAGCCTCGCAGGGAACACTGAAGCTTTCTTT
TRBV28	TRBD2	TRBJ2-1	16	CASFGRREGSYNEQFF	TGTGCCAGCTTCGGCCGAAGGGAGGGGTCCTACAATGAGCAGTTCTTC
TRBV2	TRBD2	TRBJ2-3	14	CASSDTSGTDTQYF	TGTGCCAGCAGTGATACTAGCGGGACAGATACGCAGTATTTT
TRBV27	.	TRBJ1-4	15	CASSPQQGPNEKLFF	TGTGCCAGCAGTCCTCAACAGGGCCCTAATGAAAAACTGTTTTTT
TRBV7-9	TRBD1	TRBJ1-2	17	CASSLTPGDSSNYGYTF	TGTGCCAGCAGCTTAACCCCGGGGGACAGCTCAAACTATGGCTACACCTTC
TRBV6-5	.	TRBJ1-1	13	CASSYSRRAEAFF	TGTGCCAGCAGTTACTCCCGACGGGCTGAAGCTTTCTTT
TRBV5-1	.	TRBJ2-1	11	CASSLHHEQFF	TGCGCCAGCAGCTTGCATCATGAGCAGTTCTTC
TRBV28	.	TRBJ1-4	14	CASSKTAYNEKLFF	TGTGCCAGCAGTAAGACAGCCTATAATGAAAAACTGTTTTTT
TRBV2	TRBD2	TRBJ2-3	14	CASRAGTSGDTQYF	TGTGCCAGCAGAGCCGGGACTAGCGGGGATACGCAGTATTTT
TRBV6-1	TRBD1	TRBJ2-7	17	CASSERGQARRRGEQYF	TGTGCCAGCAGTGAAAGAGGACAGGCGCGCCGAAGGGGCGAGCAGTACTTC
TRBV11-2	.	TRBJ1-2	15	CASKLIPGALYGYTF	TGTGCCAGCAAGCTTATACCGGGAGCACTCTATGGCTACACCTTC
TRBV19	.	TRBJ2-2	16	CASQGYRDINTGELFF	TGTGCCAGTCAGGGGTACAGGGACATTAACACCGGGGAGCTGTTTTTT
TRBV5-3	.	TRBJ2-6	17	CARSFRWQPSGANVLTF	TGTGCCAGAAGCTTCAGGTGGCAGCCCTCTGGGGCCAACGTCCTGACTTTC
TRBV28	.	TRBJ1-3	16	CASSLNPALSGNTIYF	TGTGCCAGCAGTTTGAATCCTGCACTCTCTGGAAACACCATATATTTT
TRBV6-5	.	TRBJ1-2	15	CASSYRREGIYGYTF	TGTGCCAGCAGCTATAGAAGGGAGGGGATCTATGGCTACACCTTC
TRBV5-1	TRBD2	TRBJ2-1	15	CASSPTSGRFDEQFF	TGCGCCAGCAGCCCCACTAGCGGGAGATTCGATGAGCAGTTCTTC
TRBV7-9	TRBD1	TRBJ1-2	16	CASSTPGQGIIYGYTF	TGTGCCAGCAGCACTCCGGGACAGGGAATAATTTATGGCTACACCTTC
TRBV19	TRBD1	TRBJ1-1	13	CASTTGGNTEAFF	TGTGCCAGTACGACAGGGGGGAACACTGAAGCTTTCTTT
TRBV5-1	.	TRBJ2-3	15	CASSWTGVSTDTQYF	TGCGCCAGCAGCTGGACGGGGGTCAGCACAGATACGCAGTATTTT
TRBV2	TRBD2	TRBJ2-1	16	CASYLAAESSYNEQFF	TGTGCCAGCTACCTAGCGGCAGAAAGCTCCTACAATGAGCAGTTCTTC
TRBV18	.	TRBJ1-1	14	CASSPPGTPWGAFF	TGTGCCAGCTCACCACCGGGGACACCCTGGGGAGCTTTCTTT
TRBV29-1	.	TRBJ2-7	12	CSVHASSDEQYF	TGCAGCGTTCATGCTAGCAGCGACGAGCAGTACTTC
TRBV5-4	TRBD1	TRBJ2-5	16	CASSLGGDRGNRTQYF	TGTGCCAGCAGCTTGGGGGGGGACAGGGGAAACCGGACCCAGTACTTC
TRBV11-3	TRBD1	TRBJ2-7	13	CASSLGDSYEQYF	TGTGCCAGCAGCTTAGGGGACAGCTACGAGCAGTACTTC
TRBV2	TRBD1	TRBJ1-6	14	CASRGDRFNSPLHF	TGTGCCAGCAGGGGGGACAGATTTAATTCACCCCTCCACTTT
TRBV7-9	.	TRBJ2-3	15	CASRRKGGGTDTQYF	TGTGCCAGCAGGAGGAAAGGGGGGGGCACAGATACGCAGTATTTT
TRBV29-1	TRBD2	TRBJ2-3	19	CSVEDQIGTIITSTDTQYF	TGCAGCGTTGAAGACCAGATCGGGACTATAATTACTAGCACAGATACGCAGTATTTT
TRBV9	.	TRBJ2-6	15	CASRARDSGANVLTF	TGTGCCAGCCGCGCCAGGGACTCTGGGGCCAACGTCCTGACTTTC
TRBV9	TRBD1	TRBJ2-7	16	CASSALGTGTVGEQYF	TGTGCCAGCAGCGCCCTCGGGACGGGGACAGTTGGCGAGCAGTACTTC
TRBV2	.	TRBJ1-2	14	CASSVDGIRYGYTF	TGTGCCAGCAGTGTCGATGGTATCCGGTATGGCTACACCTTC
TRBV7-9	TRBD1	TRBJ1-1	13	CASSRETGAEAFF	TGTGCCAGCAGTCGGGAAACAGGGGCTGAAGCTTTCTTT